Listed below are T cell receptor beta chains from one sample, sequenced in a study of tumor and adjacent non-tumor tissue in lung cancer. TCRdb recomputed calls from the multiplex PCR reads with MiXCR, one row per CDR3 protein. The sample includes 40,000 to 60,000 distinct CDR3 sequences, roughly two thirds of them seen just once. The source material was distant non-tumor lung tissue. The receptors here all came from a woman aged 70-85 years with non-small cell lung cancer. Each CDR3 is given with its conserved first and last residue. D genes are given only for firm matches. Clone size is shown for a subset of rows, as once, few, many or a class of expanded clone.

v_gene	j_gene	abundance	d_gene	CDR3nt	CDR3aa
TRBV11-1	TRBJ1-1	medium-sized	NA	TGTGCCAGCAGCCCAACAGAGAACACTGAAGCTTTCTTT	CASSPTENTEAFF
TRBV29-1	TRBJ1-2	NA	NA	TGCAGCCTTGAAGAAGGTAGCTATGACTACACCTTC	CSLEEGSYDYTF
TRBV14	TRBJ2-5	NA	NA	TGTGCCAGCAGCCGCACCCAAGAGGCCCAGTACTTC	CASSRTQEAQYF
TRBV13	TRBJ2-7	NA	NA	TGTGCCAACAGCCCAGAGGGGGACTCCTACGAGCAGTACTTC	CANSPEGDSYEQYF
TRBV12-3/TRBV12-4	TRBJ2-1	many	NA	TGTGCCAGCAGTTTAGGGAGTGGTGAGCAGTTCTTC	CASSLGSGEQFF
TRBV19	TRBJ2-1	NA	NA	TGTGCCAACAGTATAGAATCGGTATTCGATGAGCAGTTCTTC	CANSIESVFDEQFF
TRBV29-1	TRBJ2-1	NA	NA	TGCAGCGTTGTGGTCGGGGCTCTACACTTTTTAAATGAGCAGTTCTTC	CSVVVGALHFLNEQFF
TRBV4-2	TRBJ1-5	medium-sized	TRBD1	TGTGCCAGCAGACCAGGGGGACGTAGCCTTAACAATCAGCCCCAGCATTTT	CASRPGGRSLNNQPQHF
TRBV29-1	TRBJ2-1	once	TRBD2	TGCAGCTCTCCAGTGACTAGCGGGGACCACCTCTACAATGAGCAGTTCTTC	CSSPVTSGDHLYNEQFF
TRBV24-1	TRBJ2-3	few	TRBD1	TGTGCCACCAGCGACAGGGCTGGGCCAGATACGCAGTATTTT	CATSDRAGPDTQYF
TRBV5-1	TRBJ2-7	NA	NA	TGCGCCAGCAGCTTTCGGGACGACCCTGCCTACGAGCAGTATTTC	CASSFRDDPAYEQYF
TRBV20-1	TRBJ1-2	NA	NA	TGCAGTGCTAGTGCGACAGGTCCCTATGGCTACACCTTC	CSASATGPYGYTF
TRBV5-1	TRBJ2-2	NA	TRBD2	TGTGCCAGCAGCTCATCCCGGACTAGCGTCACCGAGGAGCTGTTTTTT	CASSSSRTSVTEELFF
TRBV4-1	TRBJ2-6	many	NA	TGCGCCAGCAGACCCACTGGGGCCAACGTCCTGACTTTC	CASRPTGANVLTF
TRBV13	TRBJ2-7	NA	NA	TGTGCCAGCAGCACTCGGGTGGGAGCCTATGAGCAGTACTTC	CASSTRVGAYEQYF
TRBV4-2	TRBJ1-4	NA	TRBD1	TGTGACATCAGCCCAGGATCGGGACAGATCATTGCAACTAATGAAAAACTGTTTTTT	CDISPGSGQIIATNEKLFF
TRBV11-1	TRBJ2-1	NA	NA	TGTGCCAGCAGCTTAGCCCTAGTGGACCTTTACAATGAGCACTTCTTC	CASSLALVDLYNEHFF
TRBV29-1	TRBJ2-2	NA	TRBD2	TGCATCGTCCAAGGTGGGGGGAGCGGGACGAACACAGGGGAGCTGTTTTTT	CIVQGGGSGTNTGELFF
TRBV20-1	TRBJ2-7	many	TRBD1	TGCAGTGCTCTCAGGGGGCAAGGGTACGAGCAGTACTTC	CSALRGQGYEQYF
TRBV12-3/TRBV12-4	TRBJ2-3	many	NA	TGTGCCAGCAGTTTGGGCAGGGCGGATACGCAGTATTTT	CASSLGRADTQYF
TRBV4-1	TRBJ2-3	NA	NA	TGCGCCAGCAGTCGACTAGTGGGAGGAAGCACAGATACGCAGTATTTT	CASSRLVGGSTDTQYF
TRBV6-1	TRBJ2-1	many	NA	TGTGCCAGCAGTGAAATCGACACCTACAATGAGCAGTTCTTC	CASSEIDTYNEQFF
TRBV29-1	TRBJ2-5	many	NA	TGCAGCGAAGAGACAGCCGAAAAGACCCAGTACTTC	CSEETAEKTQYF
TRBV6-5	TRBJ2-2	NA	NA	TGTGCCAGCAGCCGAGGGCGGGGAGTCTCCACCGGGGAGCTGGTTTTT	CASSRGRGVSTGELVF
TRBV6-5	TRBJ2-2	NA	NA	TGTGCCAGCAGTTGCGACAGATCGAACACAGGGGAGCTGTTTTTT	CASSCDRSNTGELFF
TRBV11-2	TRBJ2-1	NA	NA	TGTGCCAGCAGCTTTGAGAGGGGCGTGTGGAATGAGCAGTTCTTC	CASSFERGVWNEQFF
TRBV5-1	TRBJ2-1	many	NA	TGCGCCAGCAGCGGCTTAGAGAATGAGCAGTTCTTC	CASSGLENEQFF
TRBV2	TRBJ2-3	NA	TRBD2	TGTACCGGCAGCCGGGAGGGCCGGGAGGATACGCAGTATTTT	CTGSREGREDTQYF
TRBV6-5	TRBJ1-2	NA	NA	TGTGTCAGTAGTTACCAGGGACGGAACTATGGCTACACCTTC	CVSSYQGRNYGYTF
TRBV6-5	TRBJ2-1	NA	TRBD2	TGTGCCAGCAGTTACTCGACCCCAGCGGGAGTGAATGAGCAGATCTTC	CASSYSTPAGVNEQIF
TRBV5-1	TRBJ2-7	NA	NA	TGCGCCAGCAGCTTGGTTAACGAAGCGAACTACGGGCAGTACTTC	CASSLVNEANYGQYF
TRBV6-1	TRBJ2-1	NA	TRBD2	TGTGCCAGCAGATGGGAGGGTTATGAGCAGTTCTTC	CASRWEGYEQFF
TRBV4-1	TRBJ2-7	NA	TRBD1	TGCGCCAGCGGCCAGACGAGACAGGGGGACGAGCAGTACTTC	CASGQTRQGDEQYF
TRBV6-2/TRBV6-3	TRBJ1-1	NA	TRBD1	TGTGCCAGCAGTTACGGACTACAGGGGGGCACTGGAGCTTTATTT	CASSYGLQGGTGALF
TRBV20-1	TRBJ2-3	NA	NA	TGCAGTGCGAACAAGGGGTACCACACAGATACGCAGTATTTT	CSANKGYHTDTQYF
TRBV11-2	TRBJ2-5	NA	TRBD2	TGTGCCAGCAGCTTCCCGTTGGGCGAGCGGGGGCCTAAAGAGACCCAGTACTTC	CASSFPLGERGPKETQYF
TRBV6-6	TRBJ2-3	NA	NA	TGTGCCAGCAGTTCCGGGAGAGGAGGTGCAGATACACAGTATTTT	CASSSGRGGADTQYF
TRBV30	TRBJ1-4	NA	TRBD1	TGTGCCTGGAGAGGACAGGGAAAACTGTTTTTT	CAWRGQGKLFF
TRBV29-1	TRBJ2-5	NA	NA	TGCAGCGTTGACACAGGGACGGGGGAGACCCAGTACTTC	CSVDTGTGETQYF
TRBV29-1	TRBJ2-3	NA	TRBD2	TGCAGCGTTGGCATCCTAGCGGGAGATATGGTAGCGCAGTATTTT	CSVGILAGDMVAQYF
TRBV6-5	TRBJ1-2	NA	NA	TGTGCCAGCAGTTACTCGACCGGGACATTTTCTGCTTGGAACTATGGCTACACCTTC	CASSYSTGTFSAWNYGYTF
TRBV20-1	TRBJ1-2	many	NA	TGCAGTGCCCGAGCGGGATTTAACTATGGCTACACCTTC	CSARAGFNYGYTF
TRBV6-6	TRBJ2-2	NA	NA	TGTGCCAGACACGACTTGGTAGGAGGTGACACCGGGGAGCCGCTTTTT	CARHDLVGGDTGEPLF
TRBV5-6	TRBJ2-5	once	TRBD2	TGTGTCAGCAGCTCCGGACTAGCGGGAGTCCATTACTTC	CVSSSGLAGVHYF
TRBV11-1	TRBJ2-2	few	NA	TGTGCCAGCAGCTTAGCGCTCCGGGGTTCGCATACCGGGGAGCTGTTTTTT	CASSLALRGSHTGELFF
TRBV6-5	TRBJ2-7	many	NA	TGTGCCAGCTCCAGTGGCAACACCTACGAGCAGTACTTC	CASSSGNTYEQYF
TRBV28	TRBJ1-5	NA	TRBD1	TGTGCCAGCACACAGGCAGGGGACAGCAATCAGGCCCAGCATTTT	CASTQAGDSNQAQHF
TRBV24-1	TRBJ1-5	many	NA	TGTGCCACCAGTGACATTGGGGATCATCCCCAGCATTTT	CATSDIGDHPQHF
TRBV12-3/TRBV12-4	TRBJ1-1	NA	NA	TGTGGCAGCAGTCCAGGGAGCGGGGTTGCTAAAGCTTTCTTT	CGSSPGSGVAKAFF
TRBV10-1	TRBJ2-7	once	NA	TGCACCGGCAGTGAGTCAGGGTCAGGGGACGAGCAGTACTTC	CTGSESGSGDEQYF
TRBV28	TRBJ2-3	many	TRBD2	TGTGCCAGCAGTTTGGCGGGAGGGTTTTACACAGATACGCAGTATTTT	CASSLAGGFYTDTQYF